The clone carrying this TCR beta chain has a single count. Its target is unknown. The sample is drawn from a study of radiotherapy plus CTLA-4 blockade in lung cancer. Method: immunoSEQ multiplex PCR; TCRdb's copy keeps in-frame clones and lacks some. The sample records around 37,000 clones, roughly four fifths being singletons. Germline assignment: CDR1 SGDLS and CDR2 YYNGEE. The V end was cut by 0 bases, the J end by 4 bases, with 11 bases between. The CDR3 is 14 residues long. Regarding the study as a whole: Tumor-derived TCR clones expanded in blood after radiotherapy plus ipilimumab. Among reported predictors of response, early blood T cell clone dynamics with interferon-beta performed best.

Material: peripheral blood, obtained from a patient treated with radiotherapy plus ipilimumab. V is TRBV9 and J is TRBJ2-7; D ambiguous. This sequence originates from a human donor with non-small cell lung cancer that progressed on radiotherapy plus ipilimumab. This CDR3 reads CASSVEGGPYEQYF. The DNA of the CDR3 is TGTGCCAGCAGCGTAGAGGGCGGACCTTACGAGCAGTACTTC.